This T cell receptor beta chain is from a study of T cell responses to AZD1222 COVID-19 vaccine. Study-level results: Sampling that yielded the repertoires occurred only after the peak T cell response. Rises in breadth and depth of Spike-specific TCRs came after two AZD1222 doses.

On this clone itself: Its antigen remains unknown.

Produced via immunoSEQ multiplex PCR; TCRdb's table is partial and in-frame only. The data contain 95,000 to 150,000 clones, around 92% of them singletons. The receptor was derived from an adult in good health. Sequenced material: peripheral blood, taken on day 0 of AZD1222 vaccination.

CDR3 DNA sequence: TGTGCCAGCAGTTACGTAGTTTCCCTGGACGAAGCTTTCTTT. Amino acids: CASSYVVSLDEAFF. The rearrangement joins TRBV6-5 to TRBJ1-1; D uncertain. The CDR3 runs to 14 residues. Trimming removed 2 bases at V and 8 bases at J, with 15 bases between. Germline CDR1 and CDR2: MNHEY and SVGAGI.